This record looks at one TCR beta chain sequence and its context. Original handling: Nucleated cell counts were estimated from reference gene primer amplification. Only in-frame clones appear in the TCRdb table, and some are missing; sequencing was by immunoSEQ multiplex PCR. D and trimming were read from the DNA, whereas the V and J calls and clone size are those reported in that table. The top ten hold 1.4% of the sample, which has hundreds of thousands of clones, 86% seen once. This entry is derived from a study of blood T cell repertoires in COVID-19. For the study at large: The United States, Italy and Spain were the sources of the acute and convalescent COVID-19 samples.

Trimming pared 4 bases from V and 3 bases from J, leaving 13 bases between. This CDR3 region has 15 residues. CDR1 is SGHKS and CDR2 is YYEKEE in the germline V gene (reference sequence). The clonotype was recovered from a woman aged 25-40 years with active or convalescent COVID-19. This chain links TRBV5-5 with TRBJ1-4; D remains unclear. The sample taken for sequencing was peripheral blood. The CDR3 DNA sequence: TGTGCCAGCAGCCCGCGGGCAGTATCTAATGAAAAACTGTTTTTT. Translating gives CASSPRAVSNEKLFF. Full variable domain (rest looked up from reference TRBV5-5 and TRBJ1-4): DAGVTQSPTHLIKTRGQQVTLRCSPISGHKSVSWYQQVLGQGPQFIFQYYEKEERGRGNFPDRFSARQFPNYSSELNVNALLLGDSALYLCASSPRAVSNEKLFFGSGTQLSVL.